This is a list of T cell receptor beta chains from one sample in a study of shared clonotypes between healthy human individuals. The repertoire was sequenced with immunoSEQ multiplex PCR; TCRdb's copy has only in-frame clones and lacks some. The top ten clones hold around 0.4% of a sample with fewer than 2.5 million clones, 93% of them seen once. Sequencing was done on a sample of naive CD4+ T cells from PBMCs. Every receptor here comes from a man aged 18 to 29 in good health. Some clones in this sample may be carry-over from other donors' samples. Each CDR3 is given with its conserved first and last residue. D genes are given only for firm matches. Expanded clones get a size class; other rows say once, few or many, or leave the size out.

once	TRBV28	-	TRBJ1-5	TGTGCCAGCAGTCCCGGCTGGGGGACCAATCAGCCCCAGCATTTT	CASSPGWGTNQPQHF
-	TRBV11-2	-	TRBJ2-1	TGTGCCAGCAGTGTCGGATGGGGAGGAGCCCACAATGAGCAGTTCTTC	CASSVGWGGAHNEQFF
-	TRBV18	TRBD2	TRBJ2-7	TGTGCCAGCTCACCTCAAAGACTAGCGGGAGGGGGCGAGCAGTACTTC	CASSPQRLAGGGEQYF
-	TRBV18	TRBD1	TRBJ2-1	TGTGCCAGCTCACGGTCGGACAGGACATACAATGAGCAGTTCTTC	CASSRSDRTYNEQFF
-	TRBV27	TRBD1	TRBJ1-5	TGTGCCAGCAGTTCAGGGGGCCTTAGCAATCAGCCCCAGCATTTT	CASSSGGLSNQPQHF
-	TRBV30	TRBD1	TRBJ1-2	TGTGCCTGGCTCTTCGACAGGGTCCACGGCTACACCTTC	CAWLFDRVHGYTF
-	TRBV6-6	-	TRBJ1-1	TGTGCCAGCAGTTATCAGTTGAACACTGAAGCTTTCTTT	CASSYQLNTEAFF
once	TRBV6-5	-	TRBJ1-2	TGTGCCAGCAGTTACCCGGGAGGGGGGGGCCACGGCTACACCTTC	CASSYPGGGGHGYTF
-	TRBV4-1	TRBD1	TRBJ2-4	TGCGCCAGCAGCCGTTTTAGCGACAGGGGAAACATTCAGTACTTC	CASSRFSDRGNIQYF
once	TRBV11-2	-	TRBJ2-3	TGTGCCAGCAGCTCTAACAGGGATCAGGTAGATACGCAGTATTTT	CASSSNRDQVDTQYF
-	TRBV2	TRBD2	TRBJ2-7	TGTGCCAGCAGAGCCGGGACTAGCGGGAGGAGTGAGCAGTACTTC	CASRAGTSGRSEQYF
-	TRBV5-1	-	TRBJ2-5	TGCGCCAGCAGCCTAGGACAGGAGGGCATAGAGACCCAGTACTTC	CASSLGQEGIETQYF
-	TRBV11-2	-	TRBJ1-3	TGTGCCAGCACCCACGAGGGGGGGTCGGGAAACACCATATATTTT	CASTHEGGSGNTIYF
once	TRBV15	-	TRBJ2-5	TGTGCCACCTTCAGGTGGGGAGCTAAGACCCAGTACTTC	CATFRWGAKTQYF
-	TRBV6-1	TRBD1	TRBJ2-2	TGTGCCAGCAGGGAATTGTCGGGACAGGGTCGCACCGGGGAGCTGTTTTTT	CASRELSGQGRTGELFF
-	TRBV18	TRBD1	TRBJ1-2	TGTGCCAGCTCACCTGGGCAGGGGGTCGGTGGCTACACCTTC	CASSPGQGVGGYTF
-	TRBV28	TRBD1	TRBJ1-5	TGTGCCAGCGTTATGGACAGGACAAACCAGCCCCAGCATTTT	CASVMDRTNQPQHF
few	TRBV5-4	TRBD2	TRBJ2-1	TGTGCCAGCAGCCAGGGACTAGGTGGCGAGCAGTTCTTC	CASSQGLGGEQFF
-	TRBV9	-	TRBJ1-1	TGTGCCAGCAGCAAACAGGGTAGTGGGAACACTGAAGCTTTCTTT	CASSKQGSGNTEAFF
-	TRBV6-6	-	TRBJ1-1	TGTGCCAGCAGTTACTCGATCCGGGTTGAAGCTTTCTTT	CASSYSIRVEAFF
-	TRBV11-2	-	TRBJ1-3	TGTGCCAGCAGTGGGTGGGGTGATAACTCTGGAAACACCATATATTTT	CASSGWGDNSGNTIYF
-	TRBV19	-	TRBJ2-5	TGTGCCAGTTCCGGACAGAGACAAGAGACCCGGTACTTC	CASSGQRQETRYF
-	TRBV9	-	TRBJ1-1	TGTGCCAGCAGCGTAGCTTGGAACACTGAAGCTTTCTTT	CASSVAWNTEAFF
-	TRBV29-1	TRBD1	TRBJ2-3	TGCAGCGCACCCCTAGGGGGCTCACAGTATTTT	CSAPLGGSQYF
-	TRBV19	TRBD1	TRBJ2-7	TGTGCCAGTACCAGAGAGACAGGGAGCTCCTACGAGCAGTACTTC	CASTRETGSSYEQYF
-	TRBV11-2	-	TRBJ2-3	TGTGCCAGCAGCTTAGGAGGAGCTGGTACCCGGGGAACAGATACGCAGTATTTT	CASSLGGAGTRGTDTQYF
-	TRBV5-1	-	TRBJ2-3	TGCGCCAGCAGTCCTTCTACGGGAGCAGATACGCAGTATTTT	CASSPSTGADTQYF
-	TRBV7-3	-	TRBJ2-1	TGTGCCAGCAGCTTATATACCTACAATGAGCAGTTCTTC	CASSLYTYNEQFF
-	TRBV30	-	TRBJ2-7	TGTGCCCTGGGGCGGGCCGATTACGAGCAGTACTTC	CALGRADYEQYF
-	TRBV27	-	TRBJ2-2	TGTGCCAGCAGTTTACTATCCGCGGACACCGGGGAGCTGTTTTTT	CASSLLSADTGELFF
-	TRBV6-5	-	TRBJ2-7	TGTGCCAGCAGTTACGGGAGGAAGGGACCTTACGAGCAGTACTTC	CASSYGRKGPYEQYF
-	TRBV11-1	TRBD1	TRBJ2-5	TGTGCCAGCAGCTTAGTAGGAGCTACAGGGGCAGAGACCCAGTACTTC	CASSLVGATGAETQYF
-	TRBV28	-	TRBJ1-3	TGTGCCAGCGTTGGGCTCCGAGTTAGAAACACCATATATTTT	CASVGLRVRNTIYF
-	TRBV7-2	TRBD2	TRBJ2-7	TGTGCCAGCAGCCTAGATGGGAGGGAAGTGAGCGAGCAGTACTTC	CASSLDGREVSEQYF
-	TRBV7-9	TRBD1	TRBJ2-1	TGTGCCAGCAGCTCTACCGCAGGGGGCGGTTACCATCGGCAGTTCTTC	CASSSTAGGGYHRQFF
-	TRBV15	-	TRBJ1-5	TGTGCCACCAGCAGTGGGGGGCGGGGTATGCTTCAGCCCCAGCATTTT	CATSSGGRGMLQPQHF
-	TRBV25-1	-	TRBJ1-1	TGTGCCAGCAGTGGATATACTGAAGCTTTCTTT	CASSGYTEAFF
-	TRBV28	-	TRBJ1-1	TGTGCCAGCAGCTCCGGGTCCTATGGTCCTGAAGCTTTCTTT	CASSSGSYGPEAFF
-	TRBV11-2	-	TRBJ2-7	TGTGCCAGCAGCCGGACGGGGATACTCTACGAGCAGTACTTC	CASSRTGILYEQYF